Listed below are T cell receptor beta chains from one sample, sequenced in a study of blood T cell repertoires in COVID-19. Profiling relied on immunoSEQ multiplex PCR, and the TCRdb table lists in-frame clones only, not all of them. The table lists 70,000 or so clones, about 70% of them singletons. The sample taken for sequencing was peripheral blood. All receptors come from a woman aged 70 to 79 with acute or convalescent COVID-19. Each CDR3 is given with its conserved first and last residue.

cdr3_length | j_call | v_call | cdr3_aa
15 | TRBJ2-1 | TRBV27 | CASSLGRVEGNEQFF
16 | TRBJ1-2 | TRBV15 | CATSNFRTGLSYGYTF
14 | TRBJ1-3 | TRBV9 | CASRGTGGPNTIYF
15 | TRBJ2-2 | TRBV27 | CASSSVSGRGGELFF
13 | TRBJ1-2 | TRBV5-6 | CASSLVIGGGYTF
15 | TRBJ2-3 | TRBV10-3 | CAISESRQGSDTQYF
14 | TRBJ1-1 | TRBV7-8 | CASSLAAGGYEAFF
14 | TRBJ2-2 | TRBV5-6 | CASSSSGSPGELFF
17 | TRBJ2-3 | TRBV18 | CASSPPKTSGRRDTQYF
18 | TRBJ2-5 | TRBV7-9 | CASSQAAGGSLGQETQYF
13 | TRBJ2-5 | TRBV2 | CASTRGTGTTQYF
16 | TRBJ2-1 | TRBV3-1/TRBV3-2 | CASSQGLAGSYNEQFF
13 | TRBJ2-3 | TRBV5-4 | CASSLERADTQYF
14 | TRBJ2-1 | TRBV27 | CATLKRGGDNEQFF
14 | TRBJ2-5 | TRBV7-2 | CASSSGLVRETQYF
14 | TRBJ2-1 | TRBV29-1 | CSVAPLAGGNEQFF
15 | TRBJ2-3 | TRBV7-8 | CASSLVLVSTDTQYF
13 | TRBJ2-7 | TRBV2 | CASGLAGAYEQYF
14 | TRBJ1-2 | TRBV28 | CASTVGAGDYGYTF
16 | TRBJ2-7 | TRBV19 | CASSIWSGRGTVKQYF
15 | TRBJ1-3 | TRBV30 | CAWSDRGRSGNTIYF
13 | TRBJ2-5 | TRBV6-1 | CASSDGDYETQYF
18 | TRBJ2-3 | TRBV5-4 | CASSLGLTSGGGTDTQYF
12 | TRBJ2-7 | TRBV6-5 | CASRQATYEQYF
17 | TRBJ1-3 | TRBV5-1 | CASSLVAPGGPGNTIYF
15 | TRBJ2-1 | TRBV11-2 | CASSLALVLSNEQFF
19 | TRBJ1-4 | TRBV7-9 | CASSSLLGTGGSTNEKLFF
14 | TRBJ1-2 | TRBV5-1 | CASSPQTANYGYTF
13 | TRBJ2-3 | TRBV24-1 | CATSDLSTDTQYF
14 | TRBJ2-5 | TRBV7-3 | CASSLGSGLETQYF
16 | TRBJ2-7 | TRBV11-3 | CASSRGGLAEGYEQYF
15 | TRBJ2-3 | TRBV9 | CASAEGAHKADTQYF
15 | TRBJ2-1 | TRBV6-5 | CASSGTGGINNEQFF
19 | TRBJ2-7 | TRBV10-3 | CAISENYIGQGSSSYEQYF
15 | TRBJ1-1 | TRBV5-1 | CASSLEGGRWAEAFF
16 | TRBJ2-5 | TRBV20-1 | CSASHGLAERGETQYF
16 | TRBJ2-7 | TRBV23-1 | CASSQSRQPLDYEQYF
14 | TRBJ2-5 | TRBV19 | CASSTGTGRETQYF
18 | TRBJ2-3 | TRBV5-1 | CASSPRGASGAGTDTQYF
16 | TRBJ2-6 | TRBV9 | CASSVATASGANVLTF
15 | TRBJ1-5 | TRBV3-1/TRBV3-2 | CASSWGGQAPQPQHF
13 | TRBJ2-2 | TRBV4-3 | CASSHVDTGELFF